A selection of T cell receptor beta chains follows, all from one sample in a study of cytomegalovirus exposure and HLA in healthy donors. The assay was immunoSEQ multiplex PCR, and TCRdb's table has in-frame clones only and misses some. The sample lists some 120,000 clones; roughly 77% were seen once. Sequenced: PBMCs. These receptors came from a man aged 25 to 40 in good health and CMV-seronegative. Both conserved end residues are part of each CDR3. Each record gives: J gene, V gene, D gene, clone size, CDR3 protein, CDR3 DNA. The D gene is left open where the match is weak. Part of the rows lack a size; the others show once, few, many or a class for expanded clones.

J: TRBJ1-1; V: TRBV10-1; D: TRBD1; size: -; CDR3: CASSGPTGARENTEAFF; DNA: TGCGCCAGCAGTGGGCCCACAGGGGCGCGGGAGAACACTGAAGCTTTCTTT
J: TRBJ2-2; V: TRBV7-2; D: TRBD2; size: -; CDR3: CASSFRTSGRTGELFF; DNA: TGTGCCAGCAGCTTTCGGACTAGCGGGAGGACCGGGGAGCTGTTTTTT
J: TRBJ2-5; V: TRBV27; D: -; size: -; CDR3: CASSTIVASQETQYF; DNA: TGTGCCAGCAGTACTATCGTAGCCAGCCAAGAGACCCAGTACTTC
J: TRBJ1-4; V: TRBV5-1; D: -; size: -; CDR3: CASSTRGSHNEKLFF; DNA: TGCGCCAGCAGCACCCGAGGCAGCCATAATGAAAAACTGTTTTTT
J: TRBJ1-3; V: TRBV28; D: -; size: few; CDR3: CASSLEAGNTIYF; DNA: TGTGCCAGCAGTTTAGAGGCTGGAAACACCATATATTTT
J: TRBJ2-3; V: TRBV6-1; D: TRBD2; size: few; CDR3: CASSEVAGNWRGDTQYF; DNA: TGTGCCAGCAGTGAAGTTGCGGGGAACTGGCGGGGGGATACGCAGTATTTT
J: TRBJ2-7; V: TRBV11-2; D: TRBD1; size: few; CDR3: CASSSPGQGARWLEQYF; DNA: TGTGCCAGCAGCTCCCCGGGGCAGGGGGCGCGGTGGCTCGAGCAGTACTTC
J: TRBJ2-3; V: TRBV28; D: -; size: -; CDR3: CASSRFPATNRDTQYF; DNA: TGTGCCAGCAGCCGCTTTCCAGCGACGAACAGGGATACGCAGTATTTT
J: TRBJ1-4; V: TRBV18; D: -; size: -; CDR3: CASSPTKGGIGEKLFF; DNA: TGTGCCAGCTCACCGACGAAAGGGGGAATAGGTGAAAAACTGTTTTTT
J: TRBJ1-3; V: TRBV19; D: -; size: -; CDR3: CASSTQDFSGNTIYF; DNA: TGTGCCAGTAGTACACAGGATTTCTCTGGAAACACCATATATTTT
J: TRBJ2-1; V: TRBV7-2; D: TRBD2; size: -; CDR3: CASSSRIAGLAGGEQFF; DNA: TGTGCCAGCAGCTCCAGAATAGCGGGACTAGCGGGAGGTGAGCAGTTCTTC
J: TRBJ1-1; V: TRBV6-6; D: TRBD1; size: -; CDR3: CASSYPLGQGGTEAFF; DNA: TGTGCCAGCAGTTACCCCTTAGGACAGGGCGGGACTGAAGCTTTCTTT
J: TRBJ1-3; V: TRBV7-2; D: TRBD1; size: -; CDR3: CASSSPSGTGSGNTIYF; DNA: TGTGCCAGCAGCTCCCCTTCCGGGACAGGCTCTGGAAACACCATATATTTT
J: TRBJ2-1; V: TRBV28; D: -; size: -; CDR3: CASSSPRLGGNEQFF; DNA: TGTGCCAGCAGTTCTCCCCGACTAGGAGGCAATGAGCAGTTCTTC
J: TRBJ2-1; V: TRBV27; D: -; size: -; CDR3: CASSPSGGEIPGEQFF; DNA: TGTGCCAGCAGCCCGAGTGGCGGGGAGATCCCGGGTGAGCAGTTCTTC
J: TRBJ1-2; V: TRBV29-1; D: TRBD1; size: -; CDR3: CSVEQGAIVSHGYTF; DNA: TGCAGCGTTGAGCAGGGGGCGATTGTTTCGCATGGCTACACCTTC
J: TRBJ1-4; V: TRBV5-4; D: TRBD1; size: -; CDR3: CASSSGTAPNEKLFF; DNA: TGTGCCAGCAGCTCAGGGACAGCCCCTAATGAAAAACTGTTTTTT
J: TRBJ2-5; V: TRBV5-6; D: -; size: -; CDR3: CASSSSRAWETQYF; DNA: TGTGCCAGCAGCTCCTCCAGGGCCTGGGAGACCCAGTACTTC
J: TRBJ1-2; V: TRBV4-1; D: -; size: -; CDR3: CASSQDGLGYGYTF; DNA: TGCGCCAGCAGCCAAGACGGACTGGGGTATGGCTACACCTTC
J: TRBJ1-1; V: TRBV5-4; D: -; size: once; CDR3: CASTIGGRGAEAFF; DNA: TGTGCCAGCACCATCGGGGGGCGAGGAGCTGAAGCTTTCTTT
J: TRBJ1-2; V: TRBV23-1; D: TRBD1; size: -; CDR3: CASSSNCRTGKEDGYTF; DNA: TGCGCCAGCAGCTCGAACTGCCGGACAGGGAAGGAAGATGGCTACACCTTC
J: TRBJ2-1; V: TRBV9; D: TRBD2; size: -; CDR3: CASSVTLAGASNEQFF; DNA: TGTGCCAGCAGCGTCACACTAGCGGGAGCGTCCAATGAGCAGTTCTTC
J: TRBJ2-1; V: TRBV5-1; D: TRBD2; size: -; CDR3: CASSLGISGGPNRYNEQFF; DNA: TGCGCCAGCAGCTTGGGAATTAGCGGGGGCCCTAACCGTTACAATGAGCAGTTCTTC
J: TRBJ2-1; V: TRBV9; D: -; size: -; CDR3: CASSVAGLGSYNEQFF; DNA: TGTGCCAGCAGCGTAGCCGGTCTTGGTAGCTACAATGAGCAGTTCTTC
J: TRBJ2-3; V: TRBV13; D: TRBD2; size: few; CDR3: CASSFGLAASTDTQYF; DNA: TGTGCCAGCAGCTTTGGTCTAGCGGCCAGCACAGATACGCAGTATTTT
J: TRBJ2-7; V: TRBV29-1; D: -; size: -; CDR3: CSAQSGLAYEQYF; DNA: TGCAGCGCACAATCGGGACTCGCCTACGAGCAGTACTTC
J: TRBJ2-3; V: TRBV5-4; D: TRBD2; size: once; CDR3: CASTLAGVRGRDTQYF; DNA: TGTGCCAGCACCCTAGCGGGGGTGAGGGGTAGAGATACGCAGTATTTT
J: TRBJ2-5; V: TRBV9; D: TRBD2; size: -; CDR3: CASSVGLAGDTRLFETQYF; DNA: TGTGCCAGCAGCGTTGGTCTAGCGGGGGACACACGACTGTTTGAGACCCAGTACTTC
J: TRBJ1-1; V: TRBV6-6; D: -; size: few; CDR3: CASSYVGGPNTEAFF; DNA: TGTGCCAGCAGTTACGTAGGCGGTCCGAACACTGAAGCTTTCTTT
J: TRBJ2-7; V: TRBV5-1; D: TRBD1; size: -; CDR3: CASSFGGTGGREQYF; DNA: TGCGCCAGCAGCTTCGGTGGGACAGGAGGGCGAGAGCAGTACTTC
J: TRBJ2-7; V: TRBV2; D: TRBD1; size: -; CDR3: CASSDGVFRDRGHLSYEQYF; DNA: TGTGCCAGCAGTGATGGAGTCTTTCGGGACAGGGGGCACCTCTCCTACGAGCAGTACTTC
J: TRBJ1-1; V: TRBV5-1; D: TRBD1; size: -; CDR3: CASSVQGAITEAFF; DNA: TGCGCCAGCAGCGTACAGGGGGCGATCACTGAAGCTTTCTTT
J: TRBJ2-2; V: TRBV18; D: -; size: -; CDR3: CASSPRRGADTGELFF; DNA: TGTGCCAGCTCCCCGCGTCGAGGTGCGGACACCGGGGAGCTGTTTTTT
J: TRBJ1-4; V: TRBV4-2; D: -; size: few; CDR3: CASSQDLTFLNEKLFF; DNA: TGTGCCAGCAGCCAAGATCTAACGTTCCTAAATGAAAAACTGTTTTTT
J: TRBJ1-2; V: TRBV28; D: TRBD1; size: -; CDR3: CASSPEGQGNYGYTF; DNA: TGTGCCAGCAGCCCTGAAGGACAGGGAAACTATGGCTACACCTTC